Below are 15 T cell receptor beta chains sequenced from a single sample in a study of post-analysis software for immune sequencing data. Study-level findings and limits: Compared with controls, patients had more of five TRBV segments, including TRBV5-6, TRBV5-1 and TRBV20-1.

Built from TCR beta cDNA, the libraries had unique molecular identifiers in them. TCRdb fed the PCR reads into MiXCR, producing one record per CDR3 protein. Of around 440,000 distinct CDR3 sequences in the sample, over 35% were seen once. The antigens for these receptors are not known. The sequenced sample was blood. The receptor set was obtained from a girl aged 5-17 years with multiple sclerosis.

The table lists this clonotype with many counts. The DNA for the CDR3 is TGCAGCGTTGATCCTTTCGAAGGCGAGCAGTACTTC. Protein sequence: CSVDPFEGEQYF. The chain recombines TRBV29-1 with TRBJ2-7, with unresolved D. The V and J ends lost 3 bases and 6 bases respectively, with 12 bases between them. The CDR3 extends over 12 amino acids. Per the germline V gene, CDR1 is SQVTM and CDR2 is ANQGSEA.

This chain joins TRBV20-1 and TRBJ1-5; tentatively, D is TRBD1 (6 bases). Per the germline V gene, CDR1 is DFQATT and CDR2 is SNEGSKA (reference sequence). This CDR3 contains 12 residues. Trimming left V 6 bases short and J 3 bases short, with 9 bases between. In nucleotides, the CDR3 is TGCAGTGCCTCAGGGGCCAATCAGCCCCAGCATTTT. Its protein product is CSASGANQPQHF.

This chain joins TRBV27 and TRBJ1-3, with 9 bases fitting TRBD1. Per the germline V gene, CDR1 is MNHEY and CDR2 is SMNVEV (reference sequence). With V trimmed by 5 bases and J by 7 bases, 9 bases remained unmatched. This CDR3 spans 15 amino acids. This chain's CDR3 is CASSEFGTGRNTIYF. As DNA, the CDR3 is TGTGCCAGCAGTGAATTCGGGACAGGGAGGAACACCATATATTTT.

There are a few counts of this clonotype. This rearrangement joins TRBV7-2 to TRBJ2-1; the D is unclear. The CDR3 is made up of 12 amino acids. Germline CDR1 reads SGHTA; CDR2 reads FQGNSA. V dropped 0 bases and J dropped 12 bases, with 9 bases sitting between them. This chain's CDR3 is CASSLAQSGQFF. DNA for the CDR3: TGTGCCAGCAGCTTAGCGCAGTCCGGGCAGTTCTTC.

This clonotype was seen more than once but under ten times. The rearrangement joins TRBV25-1 to TRBJ2-7; unclear D gene. CDR1 and CDR2 (germline): MGHDK, SYGVNS. Trimming pared 0 bases from V and 2 bases from J, leaving 8 bases between. This CDR3 has 14 amino acids. CDR3 coding DNA: TGTGCCAGCAGTGAATATTTCCCTACCTACGAGCAGTACTTC. Protein sequence: CASSEYFPTYEQYF.

This clonotype was observed a single time. The chain joins TRBV7-9 to TRBJ2-3, with D unresolved. Trimming pared 5 bases from V and 6 bases from J, leaving 6 bases between. CDR1 SEHNR and CDR2 FQNEAQ come from the germline V gene (reference sequence). This CDR3 region has 11 residues. CDR3 nucleotide sequence: TGTGCCAGCAGCCCCCCGGATACGCAGTATTTT. Translation gives CASSPPDTQYF. Using reference TRBV7-9 and TRBJ2-3 for the parts outside the CDR3, the full variable domain is DTGVSQNPRHKITKRGQNVTFRCDPISEHNRLYWYRQTLGQGPEFLTYFQNEAQLEKSRLLSDRFSAERPKGSFSTLEIQRTEQGDSAMYLCASSPPDTQYFGPGTRLTVL.

Many counts were recorded for this clonotype. The rearrangement joins TRBV5-1 to TRBJ2-3; no definite D call. The CDR3 extends over 15 amino acids. The germline CDR1 and CDR2 sequences are SGHRS and YFSETQ. Trimming stripped 0 bases from V and 4 bases from J, with 12 bases between. CDR3 coding DNA: TGCGCCAGCAGCTTGGGCTCCAAGCCACCAGATACGCAGTATTTT. Amino acid sequence: CASSLGSKPPDTQYF.

The sample holds a few counts of this clonotype. This chain uses TRBV28 with TRBJ1-2; D is undetermined. The germline V and J ends were trimmed by 4 bases and 2 bases, with 5 bases remaining between them. CDR1 MDHEN and CDR2 SYDVKM come from the germline V gene. The CDR3 runs to 12 residues. CDR3 sequence: CASSSSNYGYTF. The DNA for the CDR3 is TGTGCCAGCAGTTCCTCGAACTATGGCTACACCTTC.

The chain has TRBV24-1 and TRBJ2-7, with TRBD1 as a possible D gene (5 bases). Per germline, CDR1 KGHDR and CDR2 SFDVKD. CDR3 length equals 14 residues. Trimming stripped 1 base from V and 7 bases from J, with 13 bases between. As DNA, the CDR3 is TGTGCCACCAGTGATTTCCAAGGGGAAGGGGAGCAGTACTTC. This gives the protein CATSDFQGEGEQYF.

The CDR3 reads CASRSGTIYNEQFF. In DNA, the CDR3 is TGTGCCAGTAGATCAGGGACTATCTACAATGAGCAGTTCTTC. The V and J genes are TRBV19 and TRBJ2-1; the match to TRBD2 covers 7 bases. The CDR3 covers 14 residues. Germline CDR1 LNHDA, CDR2 SQIVND (reference sequence). V trimming: 6 bases; J trimming: 3 bases; junction bases outside the gene matches: 5.

This clonotype occurred a few times. The J gene is TRBJ1-2, the V gene TRBV12-3 or TRBV12-4, with 8 bases identical to TRBD1. J gave up 5 bases and V 6 bases, and 11 bases lay outside the gene matches. The CDR3 spans 15 residues. This CDR3 is CASSPRQGSWYGYTF. CDR3 in DNA: TGTGCCAGCAGCCCACGACAGGGGAGTTGGTATGGCTACACCTTC.

This clonotype was picked up many times. The genes are TRBV12-3 or TRBV12-4 and TRBJ2-7; D not resolved. The V and J ends lost 6 bases and 4 bases respectively, with 13 bases between them. This CDR3 has 13 residues. The CDR3 reads CASSRAEEYEQYF. CDR3 DNA sequence: TGTGCCAGCAGCCGGGCGGAAGAATACGAGCAGTACTTC.

The J gene is TRBJ2-1, the V gene TRBV5-1; TRBD2 agrees at 10 bases. The germline V gene encodes CDR1 SGHRS and CDR2 YFSETQ. The V and J ends lost 1 base and 7 bases, in that order; junction bases with no gene match: 5. The CDR3 is made up of 15 amino acids. CDR3 sequence: CASSLTSGTLNEQFF. The CDR3 nucleotides read TGCGCCAGCAGCTTGACTAGCGGGACTCTTAATGAGCAGTTCTTC.

The chain couples TRBV4-1 to TRBJ2-3; 13 bases match TRBD2. The length of the CDR3 is 19 residues. V was clipped by 2 bases and J by 0 bases; unmatched bases: 8. Germline CDR1 is MGHRA and CDR2 is YSYEKL. The CDR3 loop reads CASSQPGLAGPTSTDTQYF. The CDR3 DNA is TGCGCCAGCAGCCAACCGGGACTAGCGGGACCGACTAGCACAGATACGCAGTATTTT.

The V and J genes are TRBV20-1 and TRBJ1-2; 7 bases agree with TRBD1. Germline assignment: CDR1 DFQATT and CDR2 SNEGSKA (reference sequence). J lost 5 bases, V lost 6 bases, and 12 bases had no gene match. This CDR3 is built from 14 residues. The CDR3 DNA is TGCAGTGCCAAAACACAGGGGCGAATATATGGCTACACCTTC. This translates into CSAKTQGRIYGYTF.